The next 23 T cell receptor beta chains were all read from a single sample in a study of blood T cell repertoires in COVID-19 (TCRdb year 2020). The library was generated by the immunoSEQ multiplex PCR assay. Here the immuneACCESS table is served through TCRdb, limited to in-frame sequences with V and J called. Missing clones are a known gap in these copies; in checked studies unresolved V genes cover under half, and the rest lacks a known reason. For this sample there are a few hundred thousand clones; around four fifths appear just once. About 5% of the sample is in the top ten clones. Sample: peripheral blood. Receptor source: a man aged 55 to 70 who had recovered from COVID-19.

The chain combines TRBV24-1 with TRBJ2-5, with TRBD1 as a possible D gene (6 bases). V lost 6 bases and J lost 1, with 8 bases in between. Looked up from germline, CDR1 is KGHDR and CDR2 is SFDVKD. The CDR3 loop spans 13 amino acids. Here the CDR3 reads CATSLGGQETQYF. In nucleotides, the CDR3 is TGTGCCACCAGTTTAGGGGGCCAAGAGACCCAGTACTTC.

CDR3 region: CASSFSGVVEKLFF. The CDR3 bases are TGTGCCAGCAGCTTTTCAGGGGTGGTTGAAAAACTGTTTTTT. The chain is built from TRBV5-6 and TRBJ1-4; the D gene is possibly TRBD1 (6 bases). Trimming pared 2 bases from V and 7 bases from J, leaving 12 bases between. The germline gives CDR1 SGHDT, CDR2 YYEEEE. This CDR3 contains 14 residues.

The J gene is TRBJ1-5, the V gene TRBV6-5; tentatively, D is TRBD1 (6 bases). CDR1 and CDR2 from the germline V gene are MNHEY and SVGAGI. V was pared by 5 bases and J by 10 bases, with 21 bases between. The CDR3 is 15 residues long. The CDR3: CASSHATGKGVPQHF. CDR3 bases: TGTGCCAGCAGTCATGCGACAGGAAAGGGGGTCCCCCAGCATTTT.

The CDR3 sequence: CASSWSAGSLPLHF. CDR3 coding DNA: TGTGCCAGTAGTTGGAGCGCAGGGTCATTACCCCTCCACTTT. J is TRBJ1-6 and V is TRBV19; perhaps TRBD1 as D (5 bases). Germline values: CDR1 LNHDA, CDR2 SQIVND (reference sequence). V was pared by 5 bases and J by 12 bases, with 17 bases between. CDR3 size: 14 residues. The whole variable domain, filled in from reference TRBV19 and TRBJ1-6, reads DGGITQSPKYLFRKEGQNVTLSCEQNLNHDAMYWYRQDPGQGLRLIYYSQIVNDFQKGDIAEGYSVSREKKESFPLTVTSAQKNPTAFYLCASSWSAGSLPLHFGNGTRLTVT.

The chain recombines TRBV5-1 with TRBJ2-7; no definite D call. Germline V gene sequence: CDR1 SGHRS, CDR2 YFSETQ. CDR3 length: 12 residues. The V end lost 1 base, the J end lost 4 bases, and 6 bases lay between the germline ends. Here the CDR3 DNA reads TGCGCCAGCAGCTTGTCCTCTTACGAGCAGTACTTC. This codes for CASSLSSYEQYF.

The chain recombines TRBV6-1 with TRBJ1-5; D may be TRBD1 (5 bases). The germline CDR1 and CDR2 sequences are MNHNS and SASEGT. This CDR3 region has 15 residues. The germline V and J ends were trimmed by 3 bases and 6 bases, with 15 bases remaining between them. For the CDR3, the DNA is TGTGCCAGCAGTGATGGGCAGGGAATGAGTCAGCCCCAGCATTTT. As protein: CASSDGQGMSQPQHF.

This chain joins TRBV7-6 and TRBJ2-1; tentative D call: TRBD2 (6 bases). The CDR3 is made up of 15 amino acids. V shed 2 bases and J shed 0 bases, with 8 bases lying between them. Germline assignment: CDR1 SGHVS and CDR2 FNYEAQ. The CDR3: CASSLMRGSYNEQFF. CDR3 nucleotides: TGTGCCAGCAGCTTAATGCGGGGCTCCTACAATGAGCAGTTCTTC.

V gene TRBV5-8 combines with J gene TRBJ2-1, with 11 bases fitting TRBD2. Losses at the gene ends were 1 base for V and 3 bases for J; bases not matched to a gene: 9. Germline V lookup: CDR1 SGHTS, CDR2 YDEGEE. The CDR3 is made up of 18 amino acids. CDR3 region: CASSLNVGTSGFYNEQFF. The CDR3 DNA reads as TGTGCCAGCAGCTTGAACGTAGGGACTAGCGGTTTCTACAATGAGCAGTTCTTC.

The chain employs TRBV7-2 and TRBJ2-6; no clear D. From germline, CDR1 is SGHTA and CDR2 FQGNSA. V lost 1 base and J 2 bases, leaving 6 bases between the germline ends. The CDR3 length is 15 residues. The CDR3 sequence: CASSLGSTGANVLTF. Here the CDR3 DNA reads TGTGCCAGCAGCTTAGGGTCTACTGGGGCCAACGTCCTGACTTTC.

The chain recombines TRBV21-1 with TRBJ1-3; the D call in the table, TRBD1, was not verified against the DNA. TRBV21-1 is shown as a pseudogene. The CDR3 loop spans 14 amino acids. The CDR3 nucleotides are TGTGCCAGCAGCTACAGGAGAAGTGGGAACACCATATATTTT. This gives the protein CASSYRRSGNTIYF.

Concerning this clone itself: One end of the junction fails to match germline, which may point to a read error. The CDR3 is CASSLTGF. The CDR3 region has the DNA TGTGCCAGCAGTTTGACAGGGTTT. The rearrangement uses TRBV5-8 and TRBJ1-5, with 7 bases matching TRBD1. The germline CDR1 and CDR2 sequences are SGHTS and YDEGEE. CDR3 length equals 8 residues.

This clone was recorded only once. This rearrangement joins TRBV19 to TRBJ1-4; D may be TRBD1 (5 bases). Looked up from germline, CDR1 is LNHDA and CDR2 is SQIVND (reference sequence). This CDR3 has 15 residues. V was trimmed by 5 bases and J by 4 bases, leaving 14 bases between them. CDR3 sequence: CASSVAKQGNEKLFF. The CDR3 DNA follows: TGTGCCAGTAGTGTTGCCAAGCAGGGTAATGAAAAACTGTTTTTT.

The chain couples TRBV5-1 to TRBJ2-7; 7 bases fit TRBD2. This CDR3 has 16 amino acids. The V segment lost 1 base and the J segment 5 bases; nucleotides outside the gene matches: 12. Germline V gene sequence: CDR1 SGHRS, CDR2 YFSETQ. CDR3 amino acids: CASSLPNLSGLDEQYF. CDR3 DNA: TGCGCCAGCAGCTTGCCAAATCTTAGCGGGTTAGACGAGCAGTACTTC.

V usage is TRBV5-4 and J usage is TRBJ2-5, with 7 positions matching TRBD2. CDR1 and CDR2 (germline): SGHNT, YYREEE (reference sequence). The J segment lost 2 bases and the V segment lost 0 bases, leaving 4 bases of the junction unmatched. The CDR3 sequence is 15 residues long. The CDR3 region has the DNA TGTGCCAGCAGCTTGGATTCTAGCGGTCAAGAGACCCAGTACTTC. Amino acids: CASSLDSSGQETQYF.

The CDR3 sequence: CASSPRGLAVLREQFF. CDR3 nucleotides: TGTGCCAGCAGCCCAAGGGGTCTAGCGGTCCTTAGAGAGCAGTTCTTC. V is TRBV3-1 (or the pseudogene TRBV3-2) and J is TRBJ2-1; 7 bases agree with TRBD2. Germline values: CDR1 LGHDT, CDR2 YNNKEL (reference sequence). After removal of 4 bases from V and 10 bases from J, the junction contained 16 bases not matched to a gene. The CDR3 contains 16 residues.

This clone came up once. V and J are TRBV12-3 or TRBV12-4 and TRBJ2-7; the match to TRBD2 covers 8 bases. CDR3 size: 13 residues. After removal of 6 bases from V and 4 bases from J, the junction contained 5 bases not matched to a gene. CDR3 bases: TGTGCCAGCAGACCGGGGGGGGCGTACGAGCAGTACTTC. Its translation is CASRPGGAYEQYF.

The J gene is TRBJ2-2, the V gene TRBV10-2, with 10 positions matching TRBD2. V shed 4 bases and J 7 bases; nucleotides not matched to a gene: 6. CDR3 length equals 15 residues. The germline V gene encodes CDR1 WSHSY and CDR2 SAAADI. The CDR3 sequence: CASSASGRGVGELFF. The CDR3 nucleotides are TGCGCCAGCAGTGCCAGCGGGAGGGGGGTCGGGGAGCTGTTTTTT.

By share, this clone counts as medium-sized (0.01 to 0.1%). The rearrangement joins TRBV11-2 to TRBJ1-6; possible D gene TRBD1, 5 bases. Per the germline V gene, CDR1 is SGHAT and CDR2 is FQNNGV. V lost 5 bases and J lost 7, with 24 bases in between. The CDR3 extends over 18 amino acids. CDR3 amino acids: CASSGRVFDSSGNSPLHF. CDR3 coding DNA: TGTGCCAGCAGCGGCAGGGTTTTCGATTCGAGCGGGAATTCACCCCTCCACTTT. Combining the CDR3 with reference TRBV11-2 and TRBJ1-6 gives the whole variable domain EAGVAQSPRYKIIEKRQSVAFWCNPISGHATLYWYQQILGQGPKLLIQFQNNGVVDDSQLPKDRFSAERLKGVDSTLKIQPAKLEDSAVYLCASSGRVFDSSGNSPLHFGNGTRLTVT.

The CDR3 DNA sequence: TGTGCCAGCAGCCCACGACGGGGACTAGCGGATAGCACAGATACGCAGTATTTT. It codes for CASSPRRGLADSTDTQYF. The genes are TRBV13 and TRBJ2-3; the match to TRBD2 covers 11 bases. The ends lost 5 bases at V and 0 bases at J; junction bases unmatched: 10. The CDR3 spans 18 residues. Germline V gives CDR1 PRHDT, CDR2 FYEKMQ (reference sequence).

The rearrangement joins TRBV5-5 to TRBJ2-7; D is perhaps TRBD1 (5 bases). Germline V gene lookup returns CDR1 SGHKS and CDR2 YYEKEE (reference sequence). V was shortened by 0 bases and J by 2 bases, with 9 bases between the two germline ends. The CDR3 spans 14 residues. The CDR3 protein is CASSLDQGPYEQYF. CDR3 coding DNA: TGTGCCAGCAGCTTGGACCAGGGTCCCTACGAGCAGTACTTC.

This chain joins TRBV5-1 and TRBJ1-3; a possible D gene is TRBD1 (6 bases). Trimming shortened V by 3 bases and J by 3 bases, and 16 bases separated the two germline ends. This CDR3 has 16 amino acids. CDR1 is SGHRS and CDR2 is YFSETQ in the germline V gene. CDR3 DNA: TGCGCCAGCAGCTCTACTACAGGGTTCGGTGGAAACACCATATATTTT. This sequence encodes CASSSTTGFGGNTIYF.

CDR3 DNA: TGTGCCAGCAGTAGGACAGGGGGGTACAATGAGCAGTTCTTC. Translation gives CASSRTGGYNEQFF. The rearrangement joins TRBV28 to TRBJ2-1; 10 bases align to TRBD1. CDR3 length: 14 amino acids. Germline lookup yields CDR1 MDHEN and CDR2 SYDVKM. V trimming: 5 bases; J trimming: 4 bases; junction bases outside the gene matches: 2. The variable domain in full, completed from reference TRBV28 and TRBJ2-1, reads DVKVTQSSRYLVKRTGEKVFLECVQDMDHENMFWYRQDPGLGLRLIYFSYDVKMKEKGDIPEGYSVSREKKERFSLILESASTNQTSMYLCASSRTGGYNEQFFGPGTRLTVL.

This chain uses TRBV15 with TRBJ1-5, with TRBD1 matching 8 bases. The CDR3 is 16 residues long. J gave up 3 bases and V 5 bases, and 9 bases lay outside the gene matches. CDR1 is LNHNV, CDR2 YYDKDF, per germline (reference sequence). The CDR3 loop is CATSVGQGANNQPQHF. CDR3 sequence (DNA): TGTGCCACCAGCGTCGGACAGGGAGCAAACAATCAGCCCCAGCATTTT.